This TCR beta chain appears in the sequencing data of a study of cytomegalovirus exposure and HLA in healthy donors. General study findings and limits: V- and J-gene trimming of TCR beta was linked (in a later analysis) to a missense DCLRE1C variant. Later analysis identified about 18,000 TCR beta sequences associated with HLA alleles, using a false discovery rate threshold of 0.05.

Comments on this clone: Antigen specificity is unknown.

The CDR3 sequence is 15 residues long. The V end was cut by 6 bases, the J end by 0 bases, with 11 bases between. The V gene's germline CDR1 is LNHDA and CDR2 SQIVND (reference sequence). Both 60 Vbeta primers and 13 Jbeta primers went into the PCR. Sequenced by immunoSEQ multiplex PCR; TCRdb stores in-frame clones only, minus some. The table has approximately 160,000 clones, just under 80% seen once. The J gene is TRBJ2-2, the V gene TRBV19; D is ambiguous. The sequenced sample was PBMCs. The source of this sequence is a woman between 50 and 59 years old in good health and CMV-seropositive. The CDR3 sequence is CASRRRGTNTGELFF. As DNA, the CDR3 is TGTGCCAGTAGACGAAGAGGAACGAACACCGGGGAGCTGTTTTTT. Full variable domain (remainder filled in from reference TRBV19 and TRBJ2-2): DGGITQSPKYLFRKEGQNVTLSCEQNLNHDAMYWYRQDPGQGLRLIYYSQIVNDFQKGDIAEGYSVSREKKESFPLTVTSAQKNPTAFYLCASRRRGTNTGELFFGEGSRLTVL.